This record looks at one T cell receptor beta chain sequence and its context. This clone has just a few counts. Its specific antigen is unknown. Nothing much larger sits one base from this clone, and base qualities are not available. The time point label corresponds to: roughly 24 weeks on oral tofacitinib. What the treatment or condition label conveys for this sample: oral pan-JAK inhibitor, 5-10 mg twice daily. Lesional scalp punch biopsies and peripheral blood were collected from alopecia areata patients. PBMCs were isolated by density centrifugation and stained for CD3, CD4 and CD8, after which CD4+ and CD8+ T cells were sorted on a FACSAria. The source of the sample is a study of CD8+ T cells in alopecia areata (dated by TCRdb to about 2018). Regarding the study in general: Treated patients were enrolled in an open-label pilot trial of oral tofacitinib, 5 to 10 mg twice daily, for moderate-to-severe alopecia areata. Patients stayed on tofacitinib for 6 to 18 months and then had 6 months of follow-up off drug so that delayed response and recurrence could be assessed. Disease severity in treated patients was measured with the SALT score, which quantifies the percentage of affected scalp surface area. High-throughput TCRbeta sequencing was used to examine T cell clonal expansion in alopecia areata in both the C3H/HeJ mouse model and human patients. In humans, TCRbeta sequencing was performed on scalp tissue and on sorted CD4+ and CD8+ peripheral blood T cells from healthy controls and from patients with patchy or totalis/universalis alopecia areata. Patients on tofacitinib were biopsied at baseline and after 4 and 24 weeks of treatment, and several of the patients also had a later scalp biopsy. Scalp clonality was compared across normal scalp (n=4), patchy alopecia areata scalp (n=8), and alopecia totalis/universalis scalp (n=8). The RNA source kit depended on sample type: the PAXgene miRNA kit for fixed scalp, the miRNeasy kit for PBMCs, and the RNeasy kit for mouse skin. immunoSEQ multiplex PCR using 35 Vbeta forward primers and 13 Jbeta reverse primers was used to amplify TCRbeta CDR3 regions. Study-wide conclusions, independent of this receptor: Because the treated cohort was small and had only one nonresponder, larger studies are needed to examine links between baseline CD8+ expansion and response. With tofacitinib, both scalp clonality and the number of expanded CD8+ clones among the top 100 scalp clones went down significantly. Higher clonality and more expanded CD8+ clones were observed in lesional scalp than in normal scalp, particularly in alopecia totalis/universalis, a finding suggestive of antigenic drive. Unlike mouse skin, where gammadelta T cells dominate, normal human skin contains resident alphabeta T cells that get sequenced too, which complicates analysis of the scalp TCR repertoire. During tofacitinib treatment, many expanded lesional clones remained in scalp and blood, and this persistence may partly explain relapse after treatment is stopped. Compared with mice, TCR sequences shared between patients were less clear, possibly partly because of HLA diversity across the patient population.

The cysteine opens and the phenylalanine closes a CDR3 of 15 amino acids. Just the 45-base CDR3 DNA is kept, in frame starting at base 1. Via the germline V gene, CDR1 is SGDLS and CDR2 YYNGEE. The V and J ends are trimmed by 3 bases and 2 bases, leaving 9 bases between them. Library generation was performed with the immunoSEQ multiplex PCR assay. RNA was extracted from all samples and reverse transcribed into cDNA as template for TCR sequencing. First-strand cDNA was synthesized with SuperScript III using a 2:1 mix of oligo-dT and random hexamers. Amplification bias was assessed with a synthetic immune receptor repertoire, and residual bias was removed computationally. On the authors' methods: Raw reads were preprocessed to remove errors, and CDR3 was defined according to IMGT conventions as the region from the conserved cysteine to phenylalanine. To get clonality, Shannon entropy was normalized by log2 of the number of productive unique TCRs and the result was subtracted from 1. Scalp TCRbeta sequences were cross-referenced with sorted blood CD4 and CD8 repertoires so that the CD4 or CD8 identity of scalp clones could be inferred. Sourced from immuneACCESS, this table was stored by TCRdb with only in-frame sequences that have V and J called. A share of the clones is absent; for the studies checked, an unresolved V gene accounts for under half, and the remainder has no known explanation. V, J and clone size were drawn from that table, and D and trimming were deduced from the DNA. The sample table shows about 120,000 clones, and about 59% are seen once. The ten largest make up more than 9% of the sample.

The origin of this receptor is a human donor with alopecia areata. In this chain, TRBV9 is recombined with TRBJ2-6, and TRBD2 may be the D gene, going by 5 matching bases. The sequencing here drew on CD8+ T cells sorted from blood, taken at week 24, from a patient treated with tofacitinib. The nucleotides read TGTGCCAGCAGCGGGGAGAACCCTGGGGCCAACGTCCTGACTTTC. Its protein is CASSGENPGANVLTF.